The next 3 T cell receptor beta chains were all read from a single sample in a study of control samples from healthy donors and cancer patients. Clones were sequenced by immunoSEQ multiplex PCR, and TCRdb holds only the in-frame ones, with some missing. In the table there are 90,000 or so clones, approximately 90% of which are singletons. Sequencing input: blood. These receptors originate from a woman aged 70-85 years in good health.

The chain employs TRBV3-1 (or the pseudogene TRBV3-2) and TRBJ2-5; 15 bases line up with TRBD2. Looked up from germline, CDR1 is LGHDT and CDR2 is YNNKEL (reference sequence). This CDR3 has 16 amino acids. V lost 5 bases, J lost 5 bases, and 6 bases stayed unmatched. The CDR3 bases are TGTGCCAGCAGCTCCTGGACTAGCGGGGGGGCTGAGACCCAGTACTTC. Residues: CASSSWTSGGAETQYF.

The gene calls are TRBV29-1 and TRBJ1-1; 7 bases map to TRBD1. Germline loops: CDR1 SQVTM, CDR2 ANQGSEA. The CDR3 contains 12 residues. V lost 6 bases and J lost 4; bases outside the gene matches: 5. The DNA of the CDR3 is TGCAGCGTGAGACAGGGTGCCACTGAAGCTTTCTTT. This sequence encodes CSVRQGATEAFF. Full variable domain (outside the CDR3, taken from reference TRBV29-1 and TRBJ1-1): SAVISQKPSRDICQRGTSLTIQCQVDSQVTMMFWYRQQPGQSLTLIATANQGSEATYESGFVIDKFPISRPNLTFSTLTVSNMSPEDSSIYLCSVRQGATEAFFGQGTRLTVV.

This clone was counted between two and nine times. This chain connects TRBV7-2 to TRBJ1-2; 7 nucleotides line up with TRBD1. The V gene's germline CDR1 is SGHTA and CDR2 FQGNSA. The CDR3 length is 13 residues. With V trimmed by 4 bases and J by 7 bases, 6 bases remained unmatched. DNA for the CDR3: TGTGCCAGCAGCTGGGGGGACAGAGGTGGCTACACCTTC. It codes for CASSWGDRGGYTF.